This T cell receptor beta chain was found in a study of cytomegalovirus exposure and HLA in healthy donors. Study background: An earlier analysis identified 110 million or so unique TCR beta sequences in 150 million to 200 million T cells.

PCR amplification relied on 60 Vbeta primers (plus 13 Jbeta primers). Clones were sequenced by immunoSEQ multiplex PCR, and TCRdb holds only the in-frame ones, with some missing. Among around 200,000 clones listed, around three quarters were seen once. This clone has just one count. Antigen: not known. Study-level findings and limits: The study had only CMV serostatus as immune exposure information. In an earlier analysis, in some 500 donors, most V segments appeared productive either ~87% or ~30% of the time.

CDR3 length: 14 amino acids. The J segment lost 4 bases and the V segment lost 6 bases, leaving 6 bases of the junction unmatched. Germline CDR1 reads MNHNS; CDR2 reads SASEGT. The rearrangement uses TRBV6-1 and TRBJ2-7; TRBD1 matches at 10 bases. Sequenced material: PBMCs. The TCR was taken from a man aged 30 to 45 in good health and CMV-seronegative. In DNA form, the CDR3 reads TGTGCCAGCAGCCCGGGACAGGGGTTTTACGAGCAGTACTTC. This translates into CASSPGQGFYEQYF.